These 12 T cell receptor beta chains were all obtained from the same sample, sequenced in a study of tumor and adjacent non-tumor tissue in lung cancer. No cell sorting was done before RNA was extracted from the tissue. A modified ARM-PCR protocol with three rounds of nested PCR amplified TCRbeta. From the multiplex PCR reads, TCRdb called clonotypes with MiXCR, one entry per CDR3 protein. The sample holds over 85,000 distinct CDR3 sequences, approximately 87% seen once. The sequencing input was lung tumor tissue. The receptors were gathered from a man between 70 and 80 years old with non-small cell lung cancer.

Turning to this clonotype: An end of the junction differs from the germline gene, which may be a read error. The chain links TRBV19 to TRBJ2-5; no definite D call. The CDR3 consists of 14 residues. Germline lookup yields CDR1 LNHDA and CDR2 SQIVND (reference sequence). Here the CDR3 reads CDSSTNLGWETQYF. Written as DNA, the CDR3 is TGTGACAGTAGTACTAATCTGGGTTGGGAGACCCAGTACTTC.

The table lists this clonotype with a count of one. At one boundary the junction diverges from the germline segment, which might be a read error. The gene calls are TRBV11-2 and TRBJ2-7; D unclear. The CDR3 is made up of 13 amino acids. Germline lookup yields CDR1 SGHAT and CDR2 FQNNGV. CDR3 bases: TGTGCCAGCAGCTTAGCAGTACCTATCGAGCAGTGCTTC. Encoded protein: CASSLAVPIEQCF.

The chain links TRBV28 to TRBJ2-1; 8 bases match TRBD2. V lost 8 bases and J lost 0; bases outside the gene matches: 6. The CDR3 runs 15 residues. The germline V gene has CDR1 MDHEN and CDR2 SYDVKM. In DNA, the CDR3 is TGTGCCAGCCGTAGCAGCGGGAGCTCCTACAATGAGCAGTTCTTC. Amino acid sequence: CASRSSGSSYNEQFF.

The gene calls are TRBV11-3 and TRBJ2-5; no firm D call. With 0 bases removed from V and 4 bases from J, the gap between germline ends came to 0 bases. The CDR3 spans 11 residues. Germline values: CDR1 SGHNT, CDR2 YENEEA. CDR3 DNA sequence: TGTGCCAGCAGCTTAGAAGAGACCCAGTACTTC. Protein sequence: CASSLEETQYF. Supplemented by reference TRBV11-3 and TRBJ2-5, the full variable domain reads EAGVVQSPRYKIIEKKQPVAFWCNPISGHNTLYWYLQNLGQGPELLIRYENEEAVDDSQLPKDRFSAERLKGVDSTLKIQPAELGDSAVYLCASSLEETQYFGPGTRLLVL.

This clonotype was seen only once. Compared with germline, one end of the junction differs, possibly owing to a read error. The chain recombines TRBV29-1 with TRBJ2-5, with D possibly TRBD1 on 6 matching bases. Germline lookup yields CDR1 SQVTM and CDR2 ANQGSEA. The CDR3 is made up of 13 amino acids. The CDR3 is CNVADRFQETYYF. DNA of the CDR3: TGCAACGTGGCCGACAGGTTCCAAGAGACCTACTATTTC.

The V and J genes are TRBV5-4 and TRBJ2-5, with D uncertain. Germline V gives CDR1 SGHNT, CDR2 YYREEE (reference sequence). Trimming stripped 2 bases from V and 11 bases from J, with 22 bases between. The length of the CDR3 is 15 residues. The DNA of the CDR3 is TGTGCCAGCAGCTTACCGGCATTGTACCAAGAAACTCAGTACTTC. Its translation: CASSLPALYQETQYF.

Note on this clonotype: The junction departs from germline at one end; a sequencing error may be responsible. The chain has TRBV6-1 and TRBJ1-4; D unclear. CDR3 length: 14 amino acids. Germline-derived CDR1 and CDR2 are MNHNS and SASEGT. DNA for the CDR3: TGTGCCAGCACCGAGAGGGCAACTAATCAAAAACTGTTTTTT. Translating it yields CASTERATNQKLFF.

As regards this clonotype: One junction end does not reproduce the germline sequence, and a read error may be involved. This sequence joins TRBV6-6 and TRBJ1-3; D perhaps matches TRBD1 (5 bases). Germline V gives CDR1 MNHNY, CDR2 SVGAGI (reference sequence). This CDR3 region has 15 residues. For the CDR3, the DNA is TGTGCCAGCGGTTACCAAGGCAAGGGGCAATCCACCATATATTTT. This translates into CASGYQGKGQSTIYF.

Concerning this clonotype itself: A read error may account for a junction end that differs from germline. CDR3 loop: CASTQDPAGAEYNEQFF. DNA for the CDR3: TGCGCCAGCACCCAAGACCCAGCGGGAGCTGAGTATAATGAGCAATTCTTC. This rearrangement joins TRBV4-3 to TRBJ2-1, with 8 bases lining up with TRBD2. The CDR3 is made up of 17 amino acids. Germline V lookup: CDR1 LGHNA, CDR2 YSLEER.

The rearrangement uses TRBV6-6 and TRBJ1-1; 7 nucleotides match TRBD1. Germline CDR1 MNHNY, CDR2 SVGAGI (reference sequence). V trimming: 9 bases; J trimming: 5 bases; junction bases outside the gene matches: 15. CDR3 size: 15 residues. CDR3 in DNA: TGTGCCAGTAGAACCAGGACAGGAATGGCGACTGAAGCTTTCTTT. Its translation: CASRTRTGMATEAFF.

This clonotype showed up many times. J is TRBJ1-2 and V is TRBV12-3 or TRBV12-4; D is undetermined. Trimming pared 3 bases from V and 4 bases from J, leaving 12 bases between. This CDR3 comprises 14 residues. The CDR3 reads CASSFGGSFYGYTF. The CDR3 DNA sequence: TGTGCCAGCAGTTTCGGAGGCAGCTTCTATGGCTACACCTTC.

Concerning this clonotype: Since no conserved phenylalanine or tryptophan closes the CDR3, a read error is the likely cause. Because the CDR3's place on the DNA is in doubt, the DNA is left out and the CDR3 is given as listed by TCRdb. The chain links TRBV6-2 or TRBV6-3 to TRBJ1-5; TRBD1 reflects the table's D call only, with no check against the DNA. The germline V gene has CDR1 MNHEY and CDR2 SVGEGT. From its first to its last residue, the CDR3 has 15 amino acids. Here the CDR3 reads CASSLGRELNQPQHL.